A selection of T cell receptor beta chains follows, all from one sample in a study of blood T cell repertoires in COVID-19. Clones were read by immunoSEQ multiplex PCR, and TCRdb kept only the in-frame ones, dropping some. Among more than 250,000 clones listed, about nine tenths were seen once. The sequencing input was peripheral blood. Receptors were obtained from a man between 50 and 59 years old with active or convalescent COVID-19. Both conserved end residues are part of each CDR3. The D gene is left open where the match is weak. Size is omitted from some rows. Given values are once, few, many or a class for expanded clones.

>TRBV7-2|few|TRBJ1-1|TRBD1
CASSQGGAGNTEAFF
TGTGCCAGCAGCCAAGGGGGCGCGGGGAACACTGAAGCTTTCTTT
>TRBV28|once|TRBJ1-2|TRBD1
CASSLNTGAYGYTF
TGTGCCAGCAGTTTAAATACAGGGGCCTATGGCTACACCTTC
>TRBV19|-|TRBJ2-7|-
CASSIGGQSEQYF
TGTGCCAGTAGTATAGGAGGGCAGAGCGAGCAGTACTTC
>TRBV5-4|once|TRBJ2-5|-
CASSSDSGLVETQYF
TGTGCCAGCAGCTCAGACTCGGGTCTAGTGGAGACCCAGTACTTC
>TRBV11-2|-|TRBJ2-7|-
CASSLGGTATYEQYF
TGTGCCAGCAGCTTAGGCGGGACCGCTACCTACGAGCAGTACTTC
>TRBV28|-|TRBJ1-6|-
CASSLWRSSYNSPLHF
TGTGCCAGCAGTTTATGGCGGAGCTCCTATAATTCACCCCTCCACTTT
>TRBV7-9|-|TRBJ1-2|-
CASSLLDSLNYGYTF
TGTGCCAGCAGCTTGCTGGACAGTTTAAACTATGGCTACACCTTC
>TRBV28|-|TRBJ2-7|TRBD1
CASSSPSGQALEQYF
TGTGCCAGCAGTTCCCCTTCCGGACAGGCATTGGAGCAGTACTTC
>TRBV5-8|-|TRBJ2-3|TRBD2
CASSWGGTSGTDTQYF
TGTGCCAGCAGCTGGGGGGGGACTAGCGGAACAGATACGCAGTATTTT
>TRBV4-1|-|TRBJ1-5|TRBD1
CASSQVTGKSYQPQHF
TGCGCCAGCAGCCAAGTGACAGGGAAATCGTATCAGCCCCAGCATTTT
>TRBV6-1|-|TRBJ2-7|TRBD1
CASSEAGTGTYEQYF
TGTGCCAGCAGTGAGGCCGGGACAGGGACCTACGAGCAGTACTTC
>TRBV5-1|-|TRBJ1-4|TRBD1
CASSPGQGAGVGANEKLFF
TGCGCCAGCAGCCCTGGACAGGGGGCGGGTGTTGGAGCTAATGAAAAACTGTTTTTT
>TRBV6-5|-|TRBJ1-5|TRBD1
CASRRTGVGDQPQHF
TGTGCCAGCAGGAGGACAGGGGTGGGTGATCAGCCCCAGCATTTT
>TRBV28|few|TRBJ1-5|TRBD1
CASSFLRWRGRNFSNQPQHF
TGTGCCAGCAGTTTTCTCCGATGGAGGGGGCGAAATTTTAGCAATCAGCCCCAGCATTTT
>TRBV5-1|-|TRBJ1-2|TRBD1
CASSLQGAEGYTF
TGCGCCAGCAGCTTGCAGGGGGCTGAAGGCTACACCTTC
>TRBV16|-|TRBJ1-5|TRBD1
CASTPGQINQPQHF
TGTGCCAGCACCCCGGGACAGATCAATCAGCCCCAGCATTTT
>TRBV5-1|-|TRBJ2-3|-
CASSLGLGAEDTQYF
TGCGCCAGCAGCTTGGGGTTGGGGGCGGAAGATACGCAGTATTTT
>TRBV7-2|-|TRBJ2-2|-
CASSLASGRTGELFF
TGTGCCAGCAGCTTAGCCTCCGGGAGAACCGGGGAGCTGTTTTTT
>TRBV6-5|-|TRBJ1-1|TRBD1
CASSYSRTGWNTEAFF
TGTGCCAGCAGTTACTCGAGGACAGGGTGGAACACTGAAGCTTTCTTT
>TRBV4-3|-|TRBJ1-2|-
CASSRSKGGDYGYTF
TGCGCCAGCAGCCGCTCTAAGGGAGGAGACTATGGCTACACCTTC
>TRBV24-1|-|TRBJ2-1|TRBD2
CATSDTGTSGSYNEQFF
TGTGCCACCAGTGACACCGGGACTAGCGGGAGCTACAATGAGCAGTTCTTC
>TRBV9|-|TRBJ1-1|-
CASSPRATANTEAFF
TGTGCCAGCAGCCCTCGTGCGACAGCGAACACTGAAGCTTTCTTT
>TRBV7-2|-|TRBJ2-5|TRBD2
CASSPGTSVGETQYF
TGTGCCAGCAGCCCTGGGACTAGCGTAGGTGAGACCCAGTACTTC
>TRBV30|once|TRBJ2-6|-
CACDSSGANVLTF
TGTGCCTGTGACAGTTCTGGGGCCAACGTCCTGACTTTC
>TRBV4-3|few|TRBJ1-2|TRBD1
CASSQPGTGGVSRGYTF
TGCGCCAGCAGCCAACCCGGGACAGGGGGCGTTAGTCGTGGCTACACCTTC
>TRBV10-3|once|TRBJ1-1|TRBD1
CAISDYRTGPTEAFF
TGTGCCATCAGTGATTACCGGACAGGGCCCACTGAAGCTTTCTTT
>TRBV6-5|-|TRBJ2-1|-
CASSQAGQNNEQFF
TGTGCCAGCAGTCAGGCGGGACAGAATAATGAGCAGTTCTTC
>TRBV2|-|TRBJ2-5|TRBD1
CASSGTGGYQETQYF
TGTGCCAGCAGTGGGACAGGGGGGTACCAAGAGACCCAGTACTTC
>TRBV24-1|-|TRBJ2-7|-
CATSDRNRATYEQYF
TGTGCCACCAGTGACCGTAACAGGGCCACCTACGAGCAGTACTTC
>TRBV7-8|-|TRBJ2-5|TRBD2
CASSIPGGETQYF
TGTGCCAGCAGCATCCCGGGAGGGGAGACCCAGTACTTC
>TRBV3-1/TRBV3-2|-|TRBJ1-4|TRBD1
CASSLQGTNEKLFF
TGTGCCAGCAGCCTACAGGGGACTAATGAAAAACTGTTTTTT
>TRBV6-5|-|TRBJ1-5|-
CASRVGLISNQPQHF
TGTGCCAGCAGGGTGGGACTAATTAGCAATCAGCCCCAGCATTTT
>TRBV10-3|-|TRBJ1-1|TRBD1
CATGPGQGATFF
TGTGCCACGGGGCCGGGACAGGGGGCGACTTTCTTT
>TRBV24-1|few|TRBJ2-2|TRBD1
CATSDFWQGASGELFF
TGTGCCACCAGTGATTTCTGGCAGGGGGCTTCGGGGGAGCTGTTTTTT
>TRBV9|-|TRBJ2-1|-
CASSVVGGGEQFF
TGTGCCAGCAGCGTAGTGGGAGGGGGTGAGCAGTTCTTC
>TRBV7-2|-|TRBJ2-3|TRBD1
CATGQGSTDTQYF
TGTGCCACCGGACAGGGTTCGACAGATACGCAGTATTTT
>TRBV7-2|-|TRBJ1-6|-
CASSTEPGGAREPLHF
TGTGCCAGCAGCACGGAACCGGGGGGGGCGCGTGAACCCCTCCACTTT
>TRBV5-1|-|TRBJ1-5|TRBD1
CASSLDGTGPNQPQHF
TGCGCCAGCAGCTTGGATGGGACAGGTCCCAATCAGCCCCAGCATTTT
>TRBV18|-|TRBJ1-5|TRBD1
CASSPDRGQPQHF
TGTGCCAGCTCACCGGACAGGGGTCAGCCCCAGCATTTT
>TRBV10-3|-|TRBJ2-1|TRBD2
CAIRMGGGNEQFF
TGTGCCATCAGGATGGGGGGGGGCAATGAGCAGTTCTTC
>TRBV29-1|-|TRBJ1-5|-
CSVEFGTARNQPQHF
TGCAGCGTTGAATTTGGAACAGCCCGCAATCAGCCCCAGCATTTT
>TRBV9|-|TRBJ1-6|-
CASSGDGGASPLHF
TGTGCCAGCAGCGGCGACGGGGGGGCGTCACCCCTCCACTTT
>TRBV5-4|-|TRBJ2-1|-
CASSLEAGNYEQFF
TGTGCCAGCAGCTTGGAGGCAGGGAATTATGAGCAGTTCTTC
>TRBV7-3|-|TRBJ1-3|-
CASSSVNVGPLGRGVGNTIYF
TGTGCCAGCAGCAGCGTTAATGTTGGGCCCCTTGGTAGGGGCGTTGGAAACACCATATATTTT
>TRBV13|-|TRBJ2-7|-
CASSLRLNYQYEQYF
TGTGCCAGCAGCTTACGGCTCAACTATCAATACGAGCAGTACTTC
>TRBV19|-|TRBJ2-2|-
CASSIGGRTNTGELFF
TGTGCCAGTAGTATAGGCGGCAGGACAAACACCGGGGAGCTGTTTTTT
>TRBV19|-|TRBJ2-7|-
CASSIARGEQYF
TGTGCCAGTAGTATCGCAAGGGGCGAGCAGTACTTC
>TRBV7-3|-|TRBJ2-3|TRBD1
CASSQGQTSTDTQYF
TGTGCCAGCAGCCAGGGACAGACGAGCACAGATACGCAGTATTTT
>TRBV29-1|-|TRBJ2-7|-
CSVEASYEQYF
TGCAGCGTTGAAGCCTCGTACGAGCAGTACTTC
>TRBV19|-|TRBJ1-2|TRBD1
CASSIGLGWQGAGYTF
TGTGCCAGTAGTATAGGCCTCGGTTGGCAGGGGGCCGGCTACACCTTC
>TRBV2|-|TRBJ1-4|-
CASSAGENEKLFF
TGTGCCAGCAGTGCAGGGGAGAACGAAAAACTGTTTTTT
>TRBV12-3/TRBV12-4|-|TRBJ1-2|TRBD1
CASSQGQFYGYTF
TGTGCCAGCAGCCAGGGACAGTTCTATGGCTACACCTTC
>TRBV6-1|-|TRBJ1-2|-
CASSESGALNYGYTF
TGTGCCAGCAGTGAATCAGGGGCCCTCAACTATGGCTACACCTTC